The 20 T cell receptor beta chains below all came from one sample that was sequenced in a study of T cell clusters in autoimmune cytopenias. TRB amplification used approximately 270 ng of peripheral blood genomic DNA. TRB rearrangements were amplified by touch-down multiplex PCR with mixed TRB-A/B primers. TCRdb derives one entry per CDR3 protein from the multiplex PCR reads, leaving out DNA. This sample contains about 7,000 distinct CDR3 sequences. This sample also belongs to another study, concerning T cell repertoires in aging, cancer and after chemotherapy.

Sequenced input: peripheral blood. The source is a human donor in good health.

This chain connects TRBV6-5 to TRBJ1-2. The CDR3 extends over 16 amino acids. Germline-derived CDR1 and CDR2 are MNHEY and SVGAGI. CDR3 amino acids: CASSYPLGTADYGYTF.

The CDR3 reads CAISGGQGPTNTGELFF. The rearrangement joins TRBV10-3 to TRBJ2-2; lacking DNA, the TRBD1 call made by TCRdb goes unchecked. CDR1 ENHRY and CDR2 SYGVKD come from the germline V gene. This CDR3 has 17 amino acids.

This sequence joins TRBV12-3 or TRBV12-4 and TRBJ2-1. The CDR3 runs to 12 residues. This CDR3 reads CASSLVGNEQFF.

Considering frequency, this clonotype is medium-sized (0.01 to 0.1%). The chain is built from TRBV5-4 and TRBJ2-5; TCRdb picks TRBD1, but there is no DNA to check that call. Germline CDR1 and CDR2: SGHNT and YYREEE (reference sequence). The CDR3 loop spans 13 amino acids. This CDR3 reads CASTQGAQETQYF.

This rearrangement joins TRBV5-4 to TRBJ1-2; TCRdb indicates TRBD1, and absent DNA this call remains unverified. The CDR3 is made up of 13 amino acids. Germline CDR1 reads SGHNT; CDR2 reads YYREEE (reference sequence). The CDR3 reads CASSWTGFYGYTF.

The V and J genes are TRBV5-4 and TRBJ1-5; TCRdb's D call, TRBD1, is unchecked because there is no DNA. The CDR3 covers 14 residues. CDR1 SGHNT and CDR2 YYREEE come from the germline V gene (reference sequence). The CDR3 sequence is CASSWGQGNQPQHF.

The J gene is TRBJ2-7, the V gene TRBV14. Germline V gene data show CDR1 as SGHDN and CDR2 as FVKESK. This CDR3 is 12 amino acids long. The CDR3 sequence is CASSRDFNEQYF. Full variable domain (remainder filled in from reference TRBV14 and TRBJ2-7): EAGVTQFPSHSVIEKGQTVTLRCDPISGHDNLYWYRRVMGKEIKFLLHFVKESKQDESGMPNNRFLAERTGGTYSTLKVQPAELEDSGVYFCASSRDFNEQYFGPGTRLTVT.

This clonotype is called medium-sized based on its frequency. The V and J genes are TRBV19 and TRBJ2-7; as DNA is missing, the TRBD1 call by TCRdb cannot be tested. The germline CDR1 and CDR2 sequences are LNHDA and SQIVND (reference sequence). The CDR3 has 14 residues. CDR3 sequence reads: CASSLSPGGSEQYF.

By frequency, this clonotype is medium-sized. V is TRBV15 and J is TRBJ1-4; TCRdb designates TRBD1, a call that cannot be tested without DNA. Germline CDR1 reads LNHNV; CDR2 reads YYDKDF (reference sequence). This CDR3 has 16 amino acids. CDR3 in amino acids: CATSSFKQGNYEKLFF.

This clonotype is classed as medium-sized by frequency. The V and J genes are TRBV5-6 and TRBJ1-2; TCRdb proposes TRBD1, but this gene call is untestable without DNA. The CDR3 is 13 residues long. CDR1 SGHDT and CDR2 YYEEEE come from the germline V gene. CDR3 amino acids: CASSSGTAYGYTF.

According to its frequency, this clonotype is medium-sized (0.01 to 0.1%). The chain uses TRBV19 and TRBJ2-3; the D gene TCRdb calls, TRBD1, cannot be checked with no DNA. From germline, CDR1 is LNHDA and CDR2 SQIVND (reference sequence). The CDR3 extends over 14 amino acids. CDR3 residues: CASRATGFPDTQYF.

This clonotype is deemed medium-sized by its frequency. The chain has TRBV29-1 and TRBJ2-5. CDR3 length equals 12 residues. Looked up from germline, CDR1 is SQVTM and CDR2 is ANQGSEA. The CDR3 here is CSVATSSETQYF.

Judged by frequency, this clonotype is medium-sized (0.01 to 0.1%). V gene TRBV6-2 or TRBV6-3 combines with J gene TRBJ2-7. The germline V gene has CDR1 MNHEY and CDR2 SVGEGT. The CDR3 is 15 residues long. This chain's CDR3 is CASSYSRQRWAEQYF.

This chain connects TRBV7-6 to TRBJ2-7; absent DNA, TCRdb's TRBD1 call cannot be checked. Germline assignment: CDR1 SGHVS and CDR2 FNYEAQ. CDR3 length: 15 amino acids. CDR3 loop: CASSSPTSGAYEQYF.

The rearrangement joins TRBV6-5 to TRBJ1-2. This CDR3 region has 13 residues. CDR1 is MNHEY, CDR2 SVGAGI, per germline. The CDR3 is CASSYDPNYGYTF.

Judged by frequency, this clonotype is medium-sized. CDR3 sequence reads: CASREAAVGRTEAFF. The chain couples TRBV5-6 to TRBJ1-1. Germline CDR1 reads SGHDT; CDR2 reads YYEEEE. The CDR3 runs 15 residues.

The chain joins TRBV6-6 to TRBJ1-1. The CDR3 spans 16 residues. Germline V CDR1 and CDR2: MNHNY, SVGAGI (reference sequence). The CDR3 region is CASRPHRTRRFTEAFF.

The chain is built from TRBV10-3 and TRBJ1-6. Germline loops: CDR1 ENHRY, CDR2 SYGVKD. This CDR3 is built from 15 residues. This CDR3 reads CAISESTPEISPLHF.

The gene calls are TRBV7-9 and TRBJ2-7; TCRdb's D call of TRBD2 is untestable without DNA. The CDR3 runs 15 residues. Germline CDR1 and CDR2: SEHNR and FQNEAQ (reference sequence). CDR3 in amino acids: CASSFPAESSYEQYF.

V gene TRBV19 combines with J gene TRBJ1-1; TCRdb's D call, TRBD1, is unchecked because there is no DNA. Per the germline V gene, CDR1 is LNHDA and CDR2 is SQIVND (reference sequence). The CDR3 contains 17 residues. CDR3 amino acids: CASSIGQGGWMNTEAFF.